What follows are 20 T cell receptor beta chains derived from one specimen sequenced in a study of cytomegalovirus exposure and HLA in healthy donors. PCR employed 60 Vbeta and 13 Jbeta primers. The repertoire was sequenced with immunoSEQ multiplex PCR; TCRdb's copy has only in-frame clones and lacks some. The sample lists 170,000 or so clones, about 69% occurring once. The sequenced material came from PBMCs. The receptors stem from a male donor in good health and CMV-seronegative.

In this sample, this clone turned up a few times. This chain uses TRBV28 with TRBJ2-2, with D perhaps matching TRBD2 (6 bases). CDR3 size: 14 residues. The V end lost 7 bases, the J end lost 5 bases, and 14 bases lay between the germline ends. CDR1 and CDR2 (germline): MDHEN, SYDVKM. The CDR3 DNA sequence: TGTGCCAGCACTTCGGCGGGGTTTACCGGGGAGCTGTTTTTT. Translated: CASTSAGFTGELFF.

The chain couples TRBV19 to TRBJ2-7; 9 bases align to TRBD2. Losses at the gene ends were 9 bases for V and 0 bases for J; bases not matched to a gene: 6. The CDR3 consists of 14 residues. Looked up from germline, CDR1 is LNHDA and CDR2 is SQIVND (reference sequence). CDR3 residues: CASRSGGGSYEQYF. In DNA form, the CDR3 reads TGTGCCAGCCGTAGCGGGGGAGGCTCCTACGAGCAGTACTTC.

This clone turned up a few times. The J gene is TRBJ2-1, the V gene TRBV27, with D uncertain. The V end lost 2 bases, the J end lost 4 bases, and 6 bases lay between the germline ends. From germline, CDR1 is MNHEY and CDR2 SMNVEV (reference sequence). The CDR3 covers 13 residues. The CDR3 coding sequence is TGTGCCAGCAGTTTACGAGTATACAATGAGCAGTTCTTC. Its protein product is CASSLRVYNEQFF.

This clone was recorded only once. This rearrangement joins TRBV4-1 to TRBJ1-5, with D possibly being TRBD1 (5 bases). The V end lost 4 bases, the J end lost 0 bases, and 10 bases lay between the germline ends. The length of the CDR3 is 15 residues. CDR1 MGHRA and CDR2 YSYEKL come from the germline V gene. CDR3 sequence: CASSPSGYSNQPQHF. The CDR3 nucleotides are TGCGCCAGCAGCCCCTCAGGGTATAGCAATCAGCCCCAGCATTTT.

The chain joins TRBV5-4 to TRBJ1-2, with 7 nucleotides matching TRBD1. The CDR3 has 16 residues. The germline CDR1 and CDR2 sequences are SGHNT and YYREEE (reference sequence). Trimming at V came to 4 bases and at J to 4 bases, leaving 13 bases not matched to a gene. The CDR3 DNA reads TGTGCCAGCAGCCCACAGGGCACAGGGGCGGGCTATGGCTACACCTTC. This codes for CASSPQGTGAGYGYTF.

Notes on this clone: This sample includes further DNA sequences coding for the same CDR3. The CDR3 loop reads CASSYSRGSGNTIYF. The CDR3 nucleotides are TGTGCCAGCAGTTACTCGCGCGGCTCTGGAAACACCATATATTTT. V gene TRBV6-5 combines with J gene TRBJ1-3; D is ambiguous. The V gene's germline CDR1 is MNHEY and CDR2 SVGAGI. The V end was cut by 0 bases, the J end by 0 bases, with 6 bases between. The CDR3 has 15 residues.

This clone has a handful of counts. The chain's CDR3 is CASSQDLGGRTEAFF. As DNA, the CDR3 is TGCGCCAGCAGCCAAGATTTAGGGGGCAGGACTGAAGCTTTCTTT. The chain carries TRBV4-3 and TRBJ1-1; TRBD1 matches 7 bases. J gave up 5 bases and V 0 bases, and 6 bases lay outside the gene matches. Germline loops: CDR1 LGHNA, CDR2 YSLEER. CDR3 length equals 15 residues.

The chain is built from TRBV6-5 and TRBJ2-7; 8 bases align to TRBD1. CDR1 is MNHEY and CDR2 is SVGAGI in the germline V gene. The CDR3 covers 14 residues. V lost 6 bases to trimming and J lost 4 bases; unmatched junction nucleotides: 8. This CDR3 reads CASRGQGIRYEQYF. The CDR3 DNA reads as TGTGCCAGCAGAGGACAGGGCATTCGGTACGAGCAGTACTTC.

The chain has TRBV30 and TRBJ2-7; TRBD2 matches 9 bases. After removal of 0 bases from V and 4 bases from J, the junction contained 1 base not matched to a gene. The CDR3 spans 13 residues. Looked up from germline, CDR1 is GTSNPN and CDR2 is SVGIG (reference sequence). CDR3 protein: CAWSVAGGYEQYF. CDR3 coding DNA: TGTGCCTGGAGTGTAGCGGGAGGATACGAGCAGTACTTC.

About this clone: At one boundary the junction diverges from the germline segment, which might be a read error. The V and J genes are TRBV7-9 and TRBJ1-2; tentative D call: TRBD1 (5 bases). This CDR3 comprises 14 residues. Germline-derived CDR1 and CDR2 are SEHNR and FQNEAQ (reference sequence). The CDR3 nucleotides read TGTTCCAGCAGCTTAGGGCCCCAGGGCTATGGCTACACCTTC. Translating gives CSSSLGPQGYGYTF. Full variable domain (rest looked up from reference TRBV7-9 and TRBJ1-2): DTGVSQNPRHKITKRGQNVTFRCDPISEHNRLYWYRQTLGQGPEFLTYFQNEAQLEKSRLLSDRFSAERPKGSFSTLEIQRTEQGDSAMYLCSSSLGPQGYGYTFGSGTRLTVV.

The chain has TRBV6-1 and TRBJ2-3; a possible D gene is TRBD1 (5 bases). Germline V gives CDR1 MNHNS, CDR2 SASEGT. The CDR3 totals 14 residues. V was shortened by 6 bases and J by 0 bases, with 10 bases between the two germline ends. CDR3 in amino acids: CASSRQTSTDTQYF. CDR3 coding DNA: TGTGCCAGCAGCCGACAGACAAGCACAGATACGCAGTATTTT.

V and J are TRBV19 and TRBJ2-7; possibly TRBD2 for D (6 bases). The germline V gene has CDR1 LNHDA and CDR2 SQIVND (reference sequence). With 5 bases removed from V and 1 base from J, the gap between germline ends came to 12 bases. The CDR3 has 14 amino acids. CDR3 nucleotides: TGTGCCAGTAGTTCTACGACTAGTTCCTACGAGCAGTACTTC. This encodes CASSSTTSSYEQYF.

This clone has a single count. The V and J genes are TRBV27 and TRBJ2-7; the D gene is possibly TRBD2 (6 bases). The germline gives CDR1 MNHEY, CDR2 SMNVEV (reference sequence). This CDR3 contains 17 residues. Trimming left V 6 bases short and J 0 bases short, with 21 bases between. CDR3 sequence reads: CASSLQKTSYNSYEQYF. CDR3 coding DNA: TGTGCCAGCAGCCTACAAAAAACTAGCTATAACTCCTACGAGCAGTACTTC.

The chain is built from TRBV4-1 and TRBJ1-1; perhaps TRBD1 as D (6 bases). Trimming removed 5 bases at V and 3 bases at J, with 16 bases between. The CDR3 length is 15 residues. The germline V gene has CDR1 MGHRA and CDR2 YSYEKL. The CDR3 nucleotides are TGCGCCAGCAGCTTTAGACAGGATCCGTACACTGAAGCTTTCTTT. It codes for CASSFRQDPYTEAFF.

CDR3 DNA sequence: TGCGCCAGCAGCTGGACTGGGACAGGGACCTACGAGCAGTACTTC. Translation: CASSWTGTGTYEQYF. The V and J genes are TRBV5-1 and TRBJ2-7, with TRBD1 matching over 9 bases. CDR1 is SGHRS, CDR2 YFSETQ, per germline. Trimming cost V 3 bases and J 2 bases; bases outside gene matches: 6. The CDR3 is 15 amino acids.

The V call is TRBV7-9, the J call TRBJ2-1; 8 bases are a match to TRBD2. There are 16 residues in the CDR3. The V and J ends lost 5 bases and 1 base, in that order; junction bases with no gene match: 7. Germline-derived CDR1 and CDR2 are SEHNR and FQNEAQ (reference sequence). The CDR3 sequence: CASSTGLADSYNEQFF. In DNA form, the CDR3 reads TGTGCCAGCAGCACAGGACTAGCTGATTCCTACAATGAGCAGTTCTTC.

The CDR3 sequence is CASSPPGTGDIYGYTF. The CDR3 DNA follows: TGTGCCAGTAGTCCTCCGGGGACAGGGGACATCTATGGCTACACCTTC. This chain uses TRBV19 with TRBJ1-2; TRBD1 aligns across 10 bases. Germline lookup yields CDR1 LNHDA and CDR2 SQIVND (reference sequence). The CDR3 sequence is 16 residues long. The ends lost 5 bases at V and 4 bases at J; junction bases unmatched: 10.

This sequence joins TRBV5-1 and TRBJ2-1; no firm D call. Trimming took off 0 bases at V and 6 bases at J, with 13 bases between the two ends. Germline V CDR1 and CDR2: SGHRS, YFSETQ. This CDR3 has 15 residues. As DNA, the CDR3 is TGCGCCAGCAGCTTGGATTCCCAGAATCCCAATGAGCAGTTCTTC. This encodes CASSLDSQNPNEQFF. Full variable domain (rest looked up from reference TRBV5-1 and TRBJ2-1): KAGVTQTPRYLIKTRGQQVTLSCSPISGHRSVSWYQQTPGQGLQFLFEYFSETQRNKGNFPGRFSGRQFSNSRSEMNVSTLELGDSALYLCASSLDSQNPNEQFFGPGTRLTVL.

This clone was detected a few times. The V gene is TRBV6-5, the J gene TRBJ1-1, with 9 bases aligning to TRBD1. V dropped 4 bases and J dropped 1; count of bases not matched to a gene: 4. Germline CDR1 reads MNHEY; CDR2 reads SVGAGI. The CDR3 covers 15 residues. The CDR3 is CASSSPGQGNTEAFF. CDR3 in DNA: TGTGCCAGCAGTTCACCGGGACAGGGGAACACTGAAGCTTTCTTT.

The chain joins TRBV28 to TRBJ2-1, with TRBD2 identical over 11 bases. CDR1 is MDHEN, CDR2 SYDVKM, per germline. The CDR3 runs to 16 residues. J was trimmed by 10 bases and V by 1 base; bases with no gene match: 9. The CDR3 protein is CASSLLVAGGRGEQFF. DNA for the CDR3: TGTGCCAGCAGTTTATTGGTAGCGGGAGGGAGGGGAGAGCAGTTCTTC.